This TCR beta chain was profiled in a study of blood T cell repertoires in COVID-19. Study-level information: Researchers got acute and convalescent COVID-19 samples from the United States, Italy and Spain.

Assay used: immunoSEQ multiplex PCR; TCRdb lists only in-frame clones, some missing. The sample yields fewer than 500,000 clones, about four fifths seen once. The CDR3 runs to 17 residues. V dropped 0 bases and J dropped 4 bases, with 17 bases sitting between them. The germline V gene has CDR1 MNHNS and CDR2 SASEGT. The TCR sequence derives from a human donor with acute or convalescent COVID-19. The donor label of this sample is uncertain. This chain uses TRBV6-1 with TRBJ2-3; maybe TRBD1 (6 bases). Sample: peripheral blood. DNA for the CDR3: TGTGCCAGCAGTGAAGCGCGGGTGGGGGCCGGGGCAGATACGCAGTATTTT. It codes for CASSEARVGAGADTQYF.